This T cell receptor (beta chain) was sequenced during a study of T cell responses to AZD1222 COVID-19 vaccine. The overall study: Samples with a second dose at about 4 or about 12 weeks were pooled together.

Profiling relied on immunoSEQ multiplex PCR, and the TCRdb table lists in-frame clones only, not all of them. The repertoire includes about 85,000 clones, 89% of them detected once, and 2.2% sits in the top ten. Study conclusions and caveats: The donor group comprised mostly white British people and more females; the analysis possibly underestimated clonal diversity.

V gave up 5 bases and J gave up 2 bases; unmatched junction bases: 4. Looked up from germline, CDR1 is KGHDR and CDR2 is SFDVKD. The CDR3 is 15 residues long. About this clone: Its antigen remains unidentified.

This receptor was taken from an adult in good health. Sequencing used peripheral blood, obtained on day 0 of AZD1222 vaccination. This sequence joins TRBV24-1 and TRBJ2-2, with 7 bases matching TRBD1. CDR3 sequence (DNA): TGTGCCACCAGTGGGGGACAGTCTAACACCGGGGAGCTGTTTTTT. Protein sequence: CATSGGQSNTGELFF.